This TCR beta chain emerged from a study of long-term antiretroviral therapy in people with HIV. Germline V CDR1 and CDR2: GTSNPN, SVGIG (reference sequence). V was pared by 4 bases and J by 2 bases, with 5 bases of the junction left unmatched. The CDR3 runs 13 residues. Runs used v3.0 of the immunoSEQ assay and were done at survey level. Assay used: immunoSEQ multiplex PCR; TCRdb lists only in-frame clones, some missing. The data contain over 25,000 clones, about 87% of them singletons. The material was unsorted PBMCs, obtained 3.2 years before starting antiretroviral therapy. The source is a man aged 45-65 years with HIV. The chain carries TRBV30 and TRBJ2-7; 7 bases agree with TRBD2. In nucleotides, the CDR3 is TGTGCCTGGACCCCGGGGGGAACCTACGAGCAGTACTTC. Its protein product is CAWTPGGTYEQYF.